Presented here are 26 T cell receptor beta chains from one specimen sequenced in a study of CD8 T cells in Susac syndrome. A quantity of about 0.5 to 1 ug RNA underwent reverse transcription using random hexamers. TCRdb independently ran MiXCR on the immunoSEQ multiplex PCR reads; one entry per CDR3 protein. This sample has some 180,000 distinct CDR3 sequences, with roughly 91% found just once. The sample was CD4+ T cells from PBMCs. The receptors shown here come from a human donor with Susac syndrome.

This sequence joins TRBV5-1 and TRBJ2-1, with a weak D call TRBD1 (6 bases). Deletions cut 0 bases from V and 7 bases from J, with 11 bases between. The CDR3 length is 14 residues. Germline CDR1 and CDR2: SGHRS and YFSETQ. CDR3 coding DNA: TGCGCCAGCAGCTTGGGGGAAACAGGGAATGAGCAGTTCTTC. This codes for CASSLGETGNEQFF.

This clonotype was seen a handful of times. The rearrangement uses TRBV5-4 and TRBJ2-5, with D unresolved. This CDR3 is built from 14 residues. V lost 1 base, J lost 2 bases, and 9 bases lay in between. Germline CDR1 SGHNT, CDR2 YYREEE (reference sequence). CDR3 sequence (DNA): TGTGCCAGCAGCTTGATAACGACACAAGAGACCCAGTACTTC. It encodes CASSLITTQETQYF. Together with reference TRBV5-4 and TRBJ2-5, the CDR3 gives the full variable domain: ETGVTQSPTHLIKTRGQQVTLRCSSQSGHNTVSWYQQALGQGPQFIFQYYREEENGRGNFPPRFSGLQFPNYSSELNVNALELDDSALYLCASSLITTQETQYFGPGTRLLVL.

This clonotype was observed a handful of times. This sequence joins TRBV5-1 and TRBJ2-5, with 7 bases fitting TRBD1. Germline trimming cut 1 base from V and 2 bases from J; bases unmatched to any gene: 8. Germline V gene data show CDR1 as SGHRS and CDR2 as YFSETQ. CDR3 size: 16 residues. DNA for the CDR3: TGCGCCAGCAGCTTGTCCGCAGGGGGAAGACAAGAGACCCAGTACTTC. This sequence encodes CASSLSAGGRQETQYF.

CDR3 sequence: CASSPLLDSPLHF. DNA for the CDR3: TGTGCCAGCAGCCCCTTGTTGGATTCACCCCTCCACTTT. This chain uses TRBV7-6 with TRBJ1-6, with D unresolved. CDR3 length: 13 residues. V was cut by 5 bases and J by 8 bases, with 10 bases left in between. Germline V gives CDR1 SGHVS, CDR2 FNYEAQ.

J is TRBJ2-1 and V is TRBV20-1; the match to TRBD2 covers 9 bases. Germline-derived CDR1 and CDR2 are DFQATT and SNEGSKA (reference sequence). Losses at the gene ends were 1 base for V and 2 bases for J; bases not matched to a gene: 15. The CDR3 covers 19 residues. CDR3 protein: CSARGGMRGGSRAYNEQFF. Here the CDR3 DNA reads TGCAGTGCTAGAGGGGGGATGCGGGGGGGCAGTAGGGCCTACAATGAGCAGTTCTTC.

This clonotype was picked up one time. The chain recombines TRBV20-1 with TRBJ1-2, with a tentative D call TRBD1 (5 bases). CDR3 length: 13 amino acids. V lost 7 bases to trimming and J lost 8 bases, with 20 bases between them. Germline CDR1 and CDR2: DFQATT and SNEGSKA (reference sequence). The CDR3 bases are TGCAGTGGAAACCGAGGGGCAGGGCAGGGCTACACCTTC. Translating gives CSGNRGAGQGYTF.

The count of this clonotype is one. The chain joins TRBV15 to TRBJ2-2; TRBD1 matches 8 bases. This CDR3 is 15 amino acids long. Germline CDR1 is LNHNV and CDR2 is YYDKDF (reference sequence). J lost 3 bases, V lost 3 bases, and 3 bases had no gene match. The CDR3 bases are TGTGCCACCAGCAGGGACAGGGTCGACACCGGGGAGCTGTTTTTT. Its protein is CATSRDRVDTGELFF.

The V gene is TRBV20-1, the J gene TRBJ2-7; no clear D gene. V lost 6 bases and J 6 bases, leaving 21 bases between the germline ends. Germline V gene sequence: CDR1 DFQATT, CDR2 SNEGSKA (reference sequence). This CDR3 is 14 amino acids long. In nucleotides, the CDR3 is TGCAGTGCCACCACTGGTCAGACCCTTCCCGAGCAGTACTTC. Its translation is CSATTGQTLPEQYF.

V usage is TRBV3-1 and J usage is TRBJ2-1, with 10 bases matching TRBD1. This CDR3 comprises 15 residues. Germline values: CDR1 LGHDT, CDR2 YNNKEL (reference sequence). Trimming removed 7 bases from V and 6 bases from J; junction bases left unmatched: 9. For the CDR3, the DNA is TGTGCCAGCACCGGGGGACAGGGGAGTTCCAATGAGCAGTTCTTC. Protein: CASTGGQGSSNEQFF.

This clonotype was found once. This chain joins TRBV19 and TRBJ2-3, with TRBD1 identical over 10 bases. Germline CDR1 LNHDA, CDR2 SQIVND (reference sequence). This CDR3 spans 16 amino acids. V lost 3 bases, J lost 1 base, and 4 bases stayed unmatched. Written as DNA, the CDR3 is TGTGCCAGTAGTATTTCCGGGACAGGGGGCACAGATACGCAGTATTTT. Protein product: CASSISGTGGTDTQYF.

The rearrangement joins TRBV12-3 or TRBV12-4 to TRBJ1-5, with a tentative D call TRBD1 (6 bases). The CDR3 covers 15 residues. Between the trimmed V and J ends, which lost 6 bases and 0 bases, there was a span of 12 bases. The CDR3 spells CASSGGQASNQPQHF. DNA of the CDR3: TGTGCCAGCAGCGGGGGGCAGGCTAGCAATCAGCCCCAGCATTTT.

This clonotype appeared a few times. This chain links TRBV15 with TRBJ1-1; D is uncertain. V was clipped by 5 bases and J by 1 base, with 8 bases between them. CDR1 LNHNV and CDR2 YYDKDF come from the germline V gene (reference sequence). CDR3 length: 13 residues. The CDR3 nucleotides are TGTGCCACCAGCCCAGTCCGGAACACTGAAGCTTTCTTT. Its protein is CATSPVRNTEAFF.

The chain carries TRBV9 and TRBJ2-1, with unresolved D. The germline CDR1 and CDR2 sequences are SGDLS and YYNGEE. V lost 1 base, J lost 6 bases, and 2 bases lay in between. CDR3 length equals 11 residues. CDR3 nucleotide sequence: TGTGCCAGCAGCGTAACCAATGAGCAGTTCTTC. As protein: CASSVTNEQFF.

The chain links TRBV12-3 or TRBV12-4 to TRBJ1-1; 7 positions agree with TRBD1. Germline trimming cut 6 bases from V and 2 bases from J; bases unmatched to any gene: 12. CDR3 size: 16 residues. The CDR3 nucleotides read TGTGCCAGCAGATCATTTAGGGGGCGTAGTAACACTGAAGCTTTCTTT. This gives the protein CASRSFRGRSNTEAFF.

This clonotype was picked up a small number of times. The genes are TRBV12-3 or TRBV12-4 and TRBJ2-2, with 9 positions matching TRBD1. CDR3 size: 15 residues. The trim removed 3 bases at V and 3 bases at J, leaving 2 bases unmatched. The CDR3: CASSLGQGYTGELFF. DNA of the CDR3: TGTGCCAGCAGTTTGGGACAGGGATACACCGGGGAGCTGTTTTTT.

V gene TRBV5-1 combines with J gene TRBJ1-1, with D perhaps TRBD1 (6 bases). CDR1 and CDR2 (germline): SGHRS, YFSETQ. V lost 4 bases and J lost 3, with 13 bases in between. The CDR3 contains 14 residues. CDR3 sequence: CASSQAAGDTEAFF. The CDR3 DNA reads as TGCGCCAGCAGCCAAGCCGCAGGGGACACTGAAGCTTTCTTT.

CDR3 nucleotide sequence: TGTGCCAGCAACGGAGGCGTCGGCGAGCAGTACTTC. Translating gives CASNGGVGEQYF. J is TRBJ2-7 and V is TRBV19; tentatively, D is TRBD2 (5 bases). This CDR3 is built from 12 residues. Germline V lookup: CDR1 LNHDA, CDR2 SQIVND (reference sequence). Trimming took 9 bases from V and 6 from J, leaving 15 bases between them.

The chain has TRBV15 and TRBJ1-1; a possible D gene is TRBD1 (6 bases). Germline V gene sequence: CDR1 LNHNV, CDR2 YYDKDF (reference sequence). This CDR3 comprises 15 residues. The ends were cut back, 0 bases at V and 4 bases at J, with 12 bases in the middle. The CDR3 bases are TGTGCCACCAGCAGAGATCCAGGGGTGGGCACTGAAGCTTTCTTT. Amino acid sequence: CATSRDPGVGTEAFF.

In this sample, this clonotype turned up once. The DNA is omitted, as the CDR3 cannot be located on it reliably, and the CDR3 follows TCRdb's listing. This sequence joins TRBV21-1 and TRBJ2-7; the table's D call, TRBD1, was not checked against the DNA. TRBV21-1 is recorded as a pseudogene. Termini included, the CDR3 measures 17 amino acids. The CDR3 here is CASSKASFGQGIYEQYF.

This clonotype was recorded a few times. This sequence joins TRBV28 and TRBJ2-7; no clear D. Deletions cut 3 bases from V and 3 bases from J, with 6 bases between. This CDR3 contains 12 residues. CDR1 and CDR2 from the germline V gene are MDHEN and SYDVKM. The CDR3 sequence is CASSLTRYEQYF. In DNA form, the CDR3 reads TGTGCCAGCAGTTTGACCCGCTACGAGCAGTACTTC.

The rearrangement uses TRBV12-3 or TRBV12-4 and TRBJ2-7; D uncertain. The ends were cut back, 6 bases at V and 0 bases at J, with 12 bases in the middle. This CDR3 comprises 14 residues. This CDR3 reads CASSNDKSSYEQYF. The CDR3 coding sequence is TGTGCCAGCAGCAATGACAAGAGCTCCTACGAGCAGTACTTC.

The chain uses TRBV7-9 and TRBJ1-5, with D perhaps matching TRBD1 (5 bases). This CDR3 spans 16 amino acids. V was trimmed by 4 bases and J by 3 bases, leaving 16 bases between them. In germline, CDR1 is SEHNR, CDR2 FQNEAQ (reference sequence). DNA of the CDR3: TGTGCCAGCAGCTCCCAAGGGGCGGGAAACAATCAGCCCCAGCATTTT. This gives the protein CASSSQGAGNNQPQHF.

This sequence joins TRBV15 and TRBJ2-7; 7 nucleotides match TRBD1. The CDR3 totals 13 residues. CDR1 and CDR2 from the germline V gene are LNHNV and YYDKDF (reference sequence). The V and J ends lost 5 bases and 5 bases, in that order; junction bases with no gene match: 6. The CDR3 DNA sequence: TGTGCCACCAGCCCGACAGGGATAGACGAGCAGTACTTC. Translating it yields CATSPTGIDEQYF.

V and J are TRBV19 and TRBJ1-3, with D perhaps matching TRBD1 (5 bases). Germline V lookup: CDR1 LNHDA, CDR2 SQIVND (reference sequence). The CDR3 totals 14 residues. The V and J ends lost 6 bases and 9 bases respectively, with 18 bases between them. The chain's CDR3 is CASRVETAGSTIYF. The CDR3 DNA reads TGTGCCAGTAGGGTGGAGACAGCTGGGAGCACCATATATTTT.

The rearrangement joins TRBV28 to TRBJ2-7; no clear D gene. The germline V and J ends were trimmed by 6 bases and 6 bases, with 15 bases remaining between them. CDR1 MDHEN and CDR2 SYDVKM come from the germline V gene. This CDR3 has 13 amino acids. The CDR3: CASSPRVGLEQYF. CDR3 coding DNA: TGTGCCAGCAGCCCCCGGGTGGGCCTCGAGCAGTACTTC.

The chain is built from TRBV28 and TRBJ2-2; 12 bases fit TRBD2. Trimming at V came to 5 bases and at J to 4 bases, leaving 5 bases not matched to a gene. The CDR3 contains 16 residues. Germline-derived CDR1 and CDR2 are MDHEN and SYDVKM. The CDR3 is CASSRLAGAGTGELFF. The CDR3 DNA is TGTGCCAGCAGTCGACTAGCGGGAGCGGGCACCGGGGAGCTGTTTTTT.